This T cell receptor (beta chain) was identified during a study of T-cell reconstitution after alpha-beta-depleted transplantation in children. This clonotype was recorded a few times. TCRbeta library construction was performed incorporating unique molecular identifiers. Each CDR3 protein is one row after TCRdb ran MiXCR on the PCR reads. The sample includes around 680,000 distinct CDR3 sequences, roughly 17% of them seen just once. The input for sequencing was PBMCs from the stem cell graft donor, taken from the stem cell graft. The TCR sequence derives from a human donor who donated a stem cell graft to a child with acute myeloid leukemia.

This chain's CDR3 is CASSVGQGVNQPQHF. CDR3 bases: TGTGCCAGCAGCGTGGGACAGGGGGTCAATCAGCCCCAGCATTTT. This rearrangement joins TRBV7-2 to TRBJ1-5, with TRBD1 matching over 11 bases. CDR3 size: 15 residues. Trimming at V came to 5 bases and at J to 3 bases, leaving 3 bases not matched to a gene. Germline assignment: CDR1 SGHTA and CDR2 FQGNSA.